These T cell receptor beta chains were read from a single sample in a study of cytomegalovirus exposure and HLA in healthy donors. The assay was immunoSEQ multiplex PCR, and TCRdb's table has in-frame clones only and misses some. This table holds 200,000 to 300,000 clones, roughly 86% found once. Sequenced sample: PBMCs. The receptors were gathered from a woman aged 40-49 years in good health and CMV-seropositive. CDR3s include the opening cysteine and the closing phenylalanine or tryptophan. Fields, in order: J gene, D gene, V gene, clone size, CDR3 DNA, CDR3 protein. A D gene is named only where the DNA matches it firmly. Clone size is stated in some rows and not others, as once, few, many or a class when expanded.

J: TRBJ1-1
D: -
V: TRBV18
size: -
DNA: TGTGCCAGCTCACCGGGGCAGGATACTGAAGCTTTCTTT
CDR3: CASSPGQDTEAFF

J: TRBJ1-1
D: -
V: TRBV29-1
size: -
DNA: TGCAGCCACTTAGTGGGGGACGGAGGGACGAACACTGAAGCTTTCTTT
CDR3: CSHLVGDGGTNTEAFF

J: TRBJ2-5
D: -
V: TRBV6-5
size: few
DNA: TGTGCCAGCAGTCGGGACACTACGGAGACCCAGTACTTC
CDR3: CASSRDTTETQYF

J: TRBJ2-7
D: TRBD1
V: TRBV28
size: -
DNA: TGTGCCAGCTCGCGACAGGGGAGAATCGAGCAGTACTTC
CDR3: CASSRQGRIEQYF

J: TRBJ1-1
D: -
V: TRBV19
size: -
DNA: TGTGCCAGTAGTATCCTGCAGCAGGGAACTGAAGCTTTCTTT
CDR3: CASSILQQGTEAFF

J: TRBJ2-2
D: -
V: TRBV10-3
size: -
DNA: TGTGCCATCAGTGGGGGAGGCGGAGACACCGGGGAGCTGTTTTTT
CDR3: CAISGGGGDTGELFF

J: TRBJ2-1
D: TRBD2
V: TRBV5-6
size: -
DNA: TGTGCCAGCAGCTTGTTAGCGGGAGGTTTGAATGAGCAGTTCTTC
CDR3: CASSLLAGGLNEQFF

J: TRBJ1-6
D: -
V: TRBV7-9
size: once
DNA: TGTTCCAGCAGCTGGGCTCCCCTCCACTTT
CDR3: CSSSWAPLHF

J: TRBJ2-7
D: -
V: TRBV5-1
size: -
DNA: TGCGCCAGCAGCTCCAACAGGGAGCGAGGCGAGCAGTACTTC
CDR3: CASSSNRERGEQYF

J: TRBJ1-5
D: TRBD1
V: TRBV28
size: -
DNA: TGTGCCAGCAGTTACAGGGGGTCAGGGGCTCAGCCCCAGCATTTT
CDR3: CASSYRGSGAQPQHF

J: TRBJ1-5
D: TRBD1
V: TRBV28
size: -
DNA: TGTGCCAGCAGCCCGGGACAGGGAGGGCGTAATCAGCCCCAGCATTTT
CDR3: CASSPGQGGRNQPQHF

J: TRBJ1-5
D: -
V: TRBV19
size: -
DNA: TGTGCCAGTAGTATAATTTTAACGAGTGCCCAGCCCCAGCATTTT
CDR3: CASSIILTSAQPQHF

J: TRBJ1-1
D: -
V: TRBV19
size: -
DNA: TGTGCCAGTAGTATCCAGGGGACGCCCACTGAAGCTTTCTTT
CDR3: CASSIQGTPTEAFF

J: TRBJ1-1
D: -
V: TRBV18
size: -
DNA: TGTGCCAGCTCACCGCCCGGGACATCTGTTACCACTGAAGCTTTCTTT
CDR3: CASSPPGTSVTTEAFF

J: TRBJ1-4
D: -
V: TRBV30
size: -
DNA: TGTGCCTGGAGTGTACGGTGGGGGGGGGCAACTAATGAAAAACTGTTTTTT
CDR3: CAWSVRWGGATNEKLFF

J: TRBJ1-6
D: -
V: TRBV7-9
size: -
DNA: TGTGCCAGCAGCTCGACGACAGTTTATAATTCACCCCTCCACTTT
CDR3: CASSSTTVYNSPLHF

J: TRBJ2-3
D: TRBD1
V: TRBV7-3
size: -
DNA: TGTGCCAGCAGCTGGTTACCGGGACAGGGCACAGATACGCAGTATTTT
CDR3: CASSWLPGQGTDTQYF

J: TRBJ2-1
D: TRBD2
V: TRBV11-3
size: -
DNA: TGTGCCAGCAGCTTAGTCTCCAGACTAGCGGAGTACAATGAGCAGTTCTTC
CDR3: CASSLVSRLAEYNEQFF

J: TRBJ2-7
D: -
V: TRBV28
size: -
DNA: TGTGCCAGCAGACGGAGTGGGGAGCAGTACTTC
CDR3: CASRRSGEQYF

J: TRBJ2-1
D: -
V: TRBV11-2
size: -
DNA: TGTGCCAGCAGCTCCAGCGTCAATGAGCAGTTCTTC
CDR3: CASSSSVNEQFF

J: TRBJ2-3
D: TRBD2
V: TRBV29-1
size: -
DNA: TGCAGCGTTGTCCTGACTAGCAGCACCGGCACAGATACGCAGTATTTT
CDR3: CSVVLTSSTGTDTQYF

J: TRBJ1-4
D: TRBD1
V: TRBV6-5
size: -
DNA: TGTGCCAGCAGTTTAGACAGGGGTCCAAGTGAAAAACTGTTTTTT
CDR3: CASSLDRGPSEKLFF

J: TRBJ1-1
D: TRBD1
V: TRBV28
size: -
DNA: TGTGCCAGCAGATTGGAGGACAGGCCTTTCTTT
CDR3: CASRLEDRPFF

J: TRBJ2-5
D: -
V: TRBV19
size: -
DNA: TGTGCCAGTAGTATTCTTGGGAGCAGTGAAGAGACCCAGTACTTC
CDR3: CASSILGSSEETQYF

J: TRBJ2-1
D: TRBD2
V: TRBV27
size: -
DNA: TGTGCCAGCAGTTTAGGACTAGCGGGAGGGGATGAGCAGTTCTTC
CDR3: CASSLGLAGGDEQFF

J: TRBJ2-1
D: TRBD2
V: TRBV7-9
size: -
DNA: TGTGCCAGCAGCTCGGGAGGGGGACTAGCGGGAGTTGAGCAGTTCTTC
CDR3: CASSSGGGLAGVEQFF

J: TRBJ1-2
D: -
V: TRBV5-6
size: -
DNA: TGTGCCAGCAGCTCAGATCGTTGGGGAGCGGGCTACACCTTC
CDR3: CASSSDRWGAGYTF

J: TRBJ1-2
D: TRBD1
V: TRBV28
size: -
DNA: TGTGCCAGCACTTACCCCCTGACAGGGGTTGGGTATGGCTACACCTTC
CDR3: CASTYPLTGVGYGYTF

J: TRBJ2-7
D: TRBD2
V: TRBV13
size: -
DNA: TGTGCCAGCAGCTTTAGCGGGAGGACGCGGGAGCAGTACTTC
CDR3: CASSFSGRTREQYF

J: TRBJ2-1
D: -
V: TRBV25-1
size: -
DNA: TGTGCCAGTACGCAGGGTAATGAGCAGTTCTTC
CDR3: CASTQGNEQFF

J: TRBJ2-3
D: TRBD1
V: TRBV5-1
size: -
DNA: TGCGCCAGCAGCTCCGTTGACAGGGGGACAGATACGCAGTATTTT
CDR3: CASSSVDRGTDTQYF

J: TRBJ2-1
D: TRBD1
V: TRBV9
size: -
DNA: TGTGCCAGCAGCCCCAGCGGGACAGGGGGTTCCTATGAGCAGTTCTTC
CDR3: CASSPSGTGGSYEQFF

J: TRBJ2-4
D: TRBD2
V: TRBV19
size: -
DNA: TGTGCCAGTAGTCCCCTGACTAGCGGCCTAGCCAAAAACATTCAGTACTTC
CDR3: CASSPLTSGLAKNIQYF

J: TRBJ2-2
D: -
V: TRBV7-2
size: -
DNA: TGTGCCAGCAGCTTATACGGGGTTTTCCAGGGGATCGGGGAGCTGTTTTTT
CDR3: CASSLYGVFQGIGELFF

J: TRBJ2-3
D: -
V: TRBV27
size: -
DNA: TGTGCCAGCAGTTTATCGAGCCGAACAGATACGCAGTATTTT
CDR3: CASSLSSRTDTQYF

J: TRBJ1-6
D: TRBD1
V: TRBV9
size: -
DNA: TGTGCCAGCAGCGTCGACCGAAGGACAGGGTTTAATTCACCCCTCCACTTT
CDR3: CASSVDRRTGFNSPLHF

J: TRBJ2-7
D: TRBD2
V: TRBV6-1
size: once
DNA: TGTGCCAGCAGTGAAAGACTAGCGGGATTTTACGAGCAGTACTTC
CDR3: CASSERLAGFYEQYF

J: TRBJ1-2
D: TRBD1
V: TRBV6-5
size: -
DNA: TGTGCCAGCAGTGAAACAGGGGGCGCGGGCTACACCTTC
CDR3: CASSETGGAGYTF

J: TRBJ1-2
D: -
V: TRBV20-1
size: -
DNA: TGCAGTGCTGGGCAGAACTATGGCTACACCTTC
CDR3: CSAGQNYGYTF

J: TRBJ1-5
D: TRBD1
V: TRBV29-1
size: -
DNA: TGCAGCGTCGGGGACAGGGGGGGTCAGCCCCAGCATTTT
CDR3: CSVGDRGGQPQHF